This T cell receptor (beta chain) was sequenced during a study of Ad26.COV2.S vaccination and SARS-CoV-2 variants. About the research overall: A participant enrolled in the COV1001 Ad26.COV2.S trial arm provided the sample. Intramuscularly, Ad26.COV2.S was given either once or twice, 56 days apart. Study-level points and caveats: Quantification of TCR breadth and depth may have yielded underestimates of total T cell responses.

Details on this clone: As yet, its antigen is unknown.

Described treatment: about 20 received Ad26.COV2.S at low or high dose, single or two shots; 5 received placebo; per-sample allocation not given. Specimens were obtained on day 63 following the first vaccine or placebo injection. It was Wuhan-strain SARS-CoV-2 spike that the Ad26 vaccine vector expressed. Germline V gene sequence: CDR1 SGDLS, CDR2 YYNGEE. V was cut by 4 bases and J by 6 bases, with 10 bases left in between. The CDR3 sequence is 12 residues long. Profiled with immunoSEQ multiplex PCR; TCRdb holds only in-frame clones, not every one. The table records around 300,000 clones, 88% of them present only once.

This specimen was peripheral blood, taken in a trial of Ad26.COV2.S vaccine versus placebo. The chain links TRBV9 to TRBJ1-2, with TRBD1 as a possible D gene (5 bases). The clonotype originates from a person aged 18-60 years who received the Ad26.COV2.S COVID-19 vaccine or a placebo. CDR3 bases: TGTGCCAGCAGCAGGGACTCGGATGGCTACACCTTC. Amino acids: CASSRDSDGYTF.